Reported below is one TCR beta chain. Recruited during active infection, patients (from Seattle) were subsequently followed longitudinally. Per the germline V gene, CDR1 is KGHDR and CDR2 is SFDVKD. V lost 3 bases to trimming and J lost 6 bases; unmatched junction nucleotides: 2. This CDR3 contains 13 residues. The data were taken from a study of blood T cell repertoires in COVID-19. The data were produced by immunoSEQ multiplex PCR, yet TCRdb's version contains in-frame clones alone and is incomplete. The data show roughly 220,000 clones, roughly 80% seen once. The chain employs TRBV24-1 and TRBJ1-2; 8 nucleotides agree with TRBD1. The source is an elderly woman with COVID-19, enrolled during active disease. Sequencing was done on a sample of peripheral blood. CDR3 DNA sequence: TGTGCCACCAGTGATAGGACAGGGAATGGCTACACCTTC. This gives the protein CATSDRTGNGYTF.